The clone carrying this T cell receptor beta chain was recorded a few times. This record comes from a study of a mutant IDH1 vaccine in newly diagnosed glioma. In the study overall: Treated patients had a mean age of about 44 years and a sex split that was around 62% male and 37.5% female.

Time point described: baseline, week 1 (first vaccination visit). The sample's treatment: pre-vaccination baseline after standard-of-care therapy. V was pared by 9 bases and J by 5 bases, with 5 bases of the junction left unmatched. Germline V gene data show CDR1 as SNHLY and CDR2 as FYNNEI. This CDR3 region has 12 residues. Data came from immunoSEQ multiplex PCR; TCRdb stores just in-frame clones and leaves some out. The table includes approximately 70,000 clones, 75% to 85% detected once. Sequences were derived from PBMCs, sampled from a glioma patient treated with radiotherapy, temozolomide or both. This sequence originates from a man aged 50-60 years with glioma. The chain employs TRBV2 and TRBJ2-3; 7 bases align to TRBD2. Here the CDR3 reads CASGGVGDTQYF. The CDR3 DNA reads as TGTGCCAGTGGGGGGGTAGGAGATACGCAGTATTTT. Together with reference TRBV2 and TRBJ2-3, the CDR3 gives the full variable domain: EPEVTQTPSHQVTQMGQEVILRCVPISNHLYFYWYRQILGQKVEFLVSFYNNEISEKSEIFDDQFSVERPDGSNFTLKIRSTKLEDSAMYFCASGGVGDTQYFGPGTRLTVL.